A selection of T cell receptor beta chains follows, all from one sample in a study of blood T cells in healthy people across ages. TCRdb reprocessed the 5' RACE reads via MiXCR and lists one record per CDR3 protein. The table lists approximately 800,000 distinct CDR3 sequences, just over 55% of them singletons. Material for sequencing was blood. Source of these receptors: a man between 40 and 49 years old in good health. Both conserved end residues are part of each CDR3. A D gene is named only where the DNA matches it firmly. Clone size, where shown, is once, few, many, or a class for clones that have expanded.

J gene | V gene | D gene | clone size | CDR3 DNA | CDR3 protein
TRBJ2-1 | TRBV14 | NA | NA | TGTGCCAGCAGCCAAACAGGGTTAGGGCAGTTCTTC | CASSQTGLGQFF
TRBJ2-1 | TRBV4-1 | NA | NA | TGCGCCAGCAGCCATATGGCCCATCCCAATGAGCAGTTCTTC | CASSHMAHPNEQFF
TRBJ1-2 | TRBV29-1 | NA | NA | TGCAGCGTTGACTGGAAAGTCTATGGCTACACCTTC | CSVDWKVYGYTF
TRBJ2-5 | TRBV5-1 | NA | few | TGCGCCAGCAGCTTGGCTAGGACTACCAAAGAGACCCAGTACTTC | CASSLARTTKETQYF
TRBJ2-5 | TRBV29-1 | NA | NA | TGCAGCGTTGAAGGCAACGAGGGACATTTACAAGAGACCCAGTACTTC | CSVEGNEGHLQETQYF
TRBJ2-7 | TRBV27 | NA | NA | TGTGCCAGCAGTTTTTGGGGTAGGCGGTGGTTTAGCGAGCAGTACTTC | CASSFWGRRWFSEQYF
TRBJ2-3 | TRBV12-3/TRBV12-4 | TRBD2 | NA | TGTGCCAGCAGTGCCACCTTTGGGACTAGCGGTTCCACAGATACGCAGTATTTT | CASSATFGTSGSTDTQYF
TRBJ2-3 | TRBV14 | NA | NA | TGTGCCAGCAGCAACAGGCTCACAGATACGCAGTATTTT | CASSNRLTDTQYF
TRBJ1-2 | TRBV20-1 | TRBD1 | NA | TGCAGTGCTAGGCCCCATCAGGGGGCTGGCTACACCTTC | CSARPHQGAGYTF
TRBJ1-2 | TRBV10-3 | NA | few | TGTGCCATCAGTGAAAGTTTCTTGGCTGCCACTAACTATGGCTACACCTTC | CAISESFLAATNYGYTF
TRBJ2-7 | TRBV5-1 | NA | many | TGCGCCAGCAGCTCCGGGCGGAGGGGAGGCGAGCAGTACTTC | CASSSGRRGGEQYF
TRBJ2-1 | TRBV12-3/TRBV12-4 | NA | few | TGTGCCAGCAGTCCCCACTACAATGAGCAGTTCTTC | CASSPHYNEQFF
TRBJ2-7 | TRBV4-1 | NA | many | TGCGCCAGCAGCCAGGCGTCACCGGGACCCTCGGGGTACGAGCAGTACTTC | CASSQASPGPSGYEQYF
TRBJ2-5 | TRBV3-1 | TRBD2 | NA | TGTGCCAGCAATCCCTTGGCGAAGGGGTCTAGCGGGCGCATCTGGGAGACCCAGTACTTC | CASNPLAKGSSGRIWETQYF
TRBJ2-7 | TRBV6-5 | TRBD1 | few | TGTGCCACGAGAGACAGGGGGTCCTACGAGCAGTACTTC | CATRDRGSYEQYF
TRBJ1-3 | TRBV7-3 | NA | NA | TGTGCCAGCAGCCCCACTGGGGTGGACGGAAACACCATATATTTT | CASSPTGVDGNTIYF
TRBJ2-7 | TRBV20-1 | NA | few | TGCAGTGCTAGAGATTCTCAACAAATTCTCTACGAGCAGTACTTC | CSARDSQQILYEQYF
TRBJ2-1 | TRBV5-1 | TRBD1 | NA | TGCGCCAGCAGCTACGGACAGGGGAACAATGAGCAGTTCTTC | CASSYGQGNNEQFF
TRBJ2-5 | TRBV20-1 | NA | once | TGCAGTGCTATCGTACAGGGGCGGGATATTCGGTACTTC | CSAIVQGRDIRYF
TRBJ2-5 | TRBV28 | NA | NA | TGTGCCAGCGGGGGGGCTAGCGTAGAGACCCAGTACTTC | CASGGASVETQYF
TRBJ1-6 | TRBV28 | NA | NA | TGTGCCAACAGCCCCGTGGAGAGCTCCTATAATTCACCCCTCCACTTT | CANSPVESSYNSPLHF